This T cell receptor (beta chain) was found in a study of shared clonotypes between healthy human individuals. Study results and caveats: Larger richness was generally estimated for naive than memory subsets.

The CDR3 is 17 amino acids. Germline V gives CDR1 LGHNA, CDR2 YNFKEQ. The J segment lost 4 bases and the V segment lost 0 bases, leaving 3 bases of the junction unmatched. Sequencing was performed with immunoSEQ multiplex PCR; in TCRdb, only in-frame clones are kept and a portion is missing. The sample comprises roughly 2.4 million clones, about 94% of which are singletons, and about 0.13% rests with the top ten. Of note for this clone: The antigen remains undetermined.

V gene TRBV4-2 combines with J gene TRBJ2-1; TRBD2 agrees at 13 bases. This receptor was taken from a man in his late teens or twenties in good health. Sample: naive CD4+ T cells sorted from blood. The subset denotes: CD45RA+ positively selected. CDR3 amino acids: CASSQDSGLAGYNEQFF. In nucleotides, the CDR3 is TGTGCCAGCAGCCAAGATTCGGGACTAGCGGGGTACAATGAGCAGTTCTTC.